Presented here are 27 T cell receptor beta chains from one specimen sequenced in a study of metastatic and nonmetastatic thyroid tumors. TCRdb redid the clone calls on the PCR reads using MiXCR. This table has about 23,000 clones, 20% to 30% appearing once. Each patient came to thyroid surgery without any prior treatment (of any kind). Sample: tumor tissue. The origin of the receptors is a female donor with papillary thyroid cancer or a benign thyroid nodule (not recorded which). Some clones in this sample may be carry-over from other donors' samples.

This clone was found many times. The DNA for the CDR3 is TGTGCCAGCAGCTCAGGGGGCAGCGAAGCTTTCTTT. Its protein is CASSSGGSEAFF. The chain joins TRBV7-3 to TRBJ1-1; 8 bases are shared with TRBD1. Germline CDR1 and CDR2: SGHTA and FQGTGA. With V trimmed by 4 bases and J by 8 bases, 3 bases remained unmatched. The CDR3 contains 12 residues.

Only a few counts were recorded for this clone. V and J are TRBV6-5 and TRBJ2-5, with 10 bases identical to TRBD2. The CDR3 has 17 residues. CDR1 and CDR2 from the germline V gene are MNHEY and SVGAGI. The V segment lost 2 bases and the J segment 0 bases; nucleotides outside the gene matches: 6. CDR3 protein: CASSYIAAGGHQETQYF. CDR3 DNA sequence: TGTGCCAGCAGTTACATTGCAGCGGGAGGGCACCAAGAGACCCAGTACTTC.

This clone was observed at least ten times. The chain couples TRBV19 to TRBJ2-1; 10 bases agree with TRBD2. J gave up 3 bases and V 3 bases, and 11 bases lay outside the gene matches. CDR1 and CDR2 (germline): LNHDA, SQIVND (reference sequence). The CDR3 has 18 residues. CDR3 DNA: TGTGCCAGTAGTATGGCCAGCGGGGGGGCCGGAGTCTACAATGAGCAGTTCTTC. This gives the protein CASSMASGGAGVYNEQFF.

This clone came up a few times. The junction and the germline gene differ at one end; a read error may be behind it. The V and J genes are TRBV6-1 and TRBJ1-5; D is uncertain. CDR1 and CDR2 (germline): MNHNS, SASEGT. The CDR3 has 13 residues. The CDR3 nucleotides are TGTGCCAGCGCCGACGGTCTTGGGCAGCCACAGCATTTT. This encodes CASADGLGQPQHF.

This clone was detected only a few times. The V call is TRBV5-8, the J call TRBJ1-2; perhaps TRBD1 as D (5 bases). Trimming took 4 bases from V and 8 from J, leaving 18 bases between them. The CDR3 length is 14 residues. CDR1 is SGHTS, CDR2 YDEGEE, per germline. In DNA form, the CDR3 reads TGTGCCAGCAGCCCCGGGACCTCTACCCGCGGCTACACCTTC. It is translated as CASSPGTSTRGYTF.

By frequency in the sample, this clone is medium-sized. V gene TRBV4-3 combines with J gene TRBJ2-1; 10 bases are a match to TRBD1. V shed 0 bases and J 10 bases; nucleotides not matched to a gene: 6. The CDR3 length is 15 residues. Germline CDR1 and CDR2: LGHNA and YSLEER. CDR3 sequence: CASSQEAPTGGEQFF. CDR3 nucleotide sequence: TGCGCCAGCAGCCAAGAAGCCCCGACAGGGGGCGAGCAGTTCTTC.

This clone has ten or more counts. The V gene is TRBV4-1, the J gene TRBJ2-7; no reliable D call. The germline gives CDR1 MGHRA, CDR2 YSYEKL. V lost 4 bases and J 4 bases, leaving 14 bases between the germline ends. This CDR3 has 14 residues. The CDR3, as DNA: TGCGCCAGCAGCCCCGCCTCGAAATTGTACGAGCAGTACTTC. It is translated as CASSPASKLYEQYF.

The sample holds a few counts of this clone. A much larger clone lies one base from this, so it may be a read error. The V gene is TRBV7-8, the J gene TRBJ2-5, with D maybe TRBD2 (5 bases). The CDR3 is 13 amino acids. In germline, CDR1 is SGHVS, CDR2 FQNEAQ. The CDR3 DNA sequence: TGCGCCAGCGGCTTCTACACGCAAGAGACCCAGTACTTC. It encodes CASGFYTQETQYF.

The rearrangement uses TRBV6-2 or TRBV6-3 and TRBJ2-7; D perhaps matches TRBD1 (5 bases). Germline CDR1 and CDR2: MNHEY and SVGEGT. Trimming left V 6 bases short and J 0 bases short, with 15 bases between. The CDR3 has 15 amino acids. In nucleotides, the CDR3 is TGTGCCAGCAGGGTGAATAGGGGCACCTCCTACGAGCAGTACTTC. Encoded protein: CASRVNRGTSYEQYF.

This clone has a count of ten or more. The chain carries TRBV18 and TRBJ1-6; the D gene is possibly TRBD1 (5 bases). Germline values: CDR1 KGHSH, CDR2 LQKENI. The germline V and J ends were trimmed by 2 bases and 8 bases, with 10 bases remaining between them. The CDR3 consists of 14 residues. For the CDR3, the DNA is TGTGCCAGCTCACCATTGCAGGGTGATTCACCCCTCCACTTT. This codes for CASSPLQGDSPLHF.

In regard to this clone: At the DNA level, this CDR3 is encoded by other sequences in the same sample as well. This rearrangement joins TRBV6-1 to TRBJ2-2; no definite D call. Trimming shortened V by 6 bases and J by 8 bases, and 22 bases separated the two germline ends. This CDR3 region has 16 residues. Germline CDR1 and CDR2: MNHNS and SASEGT. CDR3 region: CASSAERTGGPGELFF. CDR3 in DNA: TGTGCCAGCAGCGCCGAACGTACGGGTGGCCCAGGGGAGCTGTTTTTT.

A word on this clone: A much larger clonotype is one base distant, so this may be a read error. The chain links TRBV19 to TRBJ2-2, with 11 nucleotides matching TRBD1. V was clipped by 7 bases and J by 6 bases; unmatched bases: 7. The CDR3 runs to 15 residues. Germline values: CDR1 LNHDA, CDR2 SQIVND (reference sequence). In nucleotides, the CDR3 is TGTGCCAGTATTACCGGACAGGGGGCGGCCGGGGAGCTGTTTTTT. Its translation is CASITGQGAAGELFF. Drawing the rest from reference TRBV19 and TRBJ2-2, the complete variable domain is DGGITQSPKYLFRKEGQNVTLSCEQNLNHDAMYWYRQDPGQGLRLIYYSQIVNDFQKGDIAEGYSVSREKKESFPLTVTSAQKNPTAFYLCASITGQGAAGELFFGEGSRLTVL.

This clone occurred many times. V and J are TRBV6-1 and TRBJ1-3, with 9 bases aligning to TRBD1. CDR3 length equals 16 residues. Germline lookup yields CDR1 MNHNS and CDR2 SASEGT. V trimming: 6 bases; J trimming: 0 bases; junction bases outside the gene matches: 6. The CDR3, as DNA: TGTGCCAGCAGAACCACAGGGGGCTTCTCTGGAAACACCATATATTTT. It yields the protein CASRTTGGFSGNTIYF.

A remark on this clone: This may be a read error, as it is one base from a much larger clone. This sequence joins TRBV29-1 and TRBJ1-1; D remains unclear. Germline lookup yields CDR1 SQVTM and CDR2 ANQGSEA. Deletions cut 8 bases from V and 6 bases from J, with 19 bases between. The CDR3 covers 13 residues. The CDR3 sequence is CSSWEGPGSEAFF. The CDR3 DNA sequence: TGCAGCTCCTGGGAGGGCCCCGGGTCTGAAGCTTTCTTT.

Ten or more counts support this clone. The gene calls are TRBV5-1 and TRBJ2-1, with TRBD2 matching 12 bases. The CDR3 length is 22 residues. V shed 2 bases and J 0 bases; nucleotides not matched to a gene: 18. The germline V gene has CDR1 SGHRS and CDR2 YFSETQ. CDR3 DNA: TGCGCCAGCAGCTTTCCTCAACTTCGACTAGCGGGGGCGACGAGCTCCTACAATGAGCAGTTCTTC. It translates to CASSFPQLRLAGATSSYNEQFF.

This clone was picked up many times. The same CDR3 can be traced to other DNA sequences in this sample. The rearrangement joins TRBV20-1 to TRBJ2-1; perhaps TRBD2 as D (6 bases). The CDR3 runs 14 residues. V was trimmed by 7 bases and J by 5 bases, leaving 18 bases between them. The germline V gene has CDR1 DFQATT and CDR2 SNEGSKA (reference sequence). CDR3 region: CSVGTDAMNNEQFF. As DNA, the CDR3 is TGCAGTGTTGGGACTGACGCAATGAACAATGAGCAGTTCTTC.

By sample share, this clone is medium-sized. The genes are TRBV6-5 and TRBJ1-5; D call uncertain. Germline V gene sequence: CDR1 MNHEY, CDR2 SVGAGI. This CDR3 spans 15 amino acids. V gave up 0 bases and J gave up 1 base, with 7 bases separating them. CDR3 amino acids: CASSYSAGSNQPQHF. CDR3 DNA: TGTGCCAGCAGTTACTCGGCGGGCAGCAATCAGCCCCAGCATTTT.

This clone was observed many times. The chain has TRBV7-9 and TRBJ2-1; D is unclear. The CDR3 loop spans 14 amino acids. Germline lookup yields CDR1 SEHNR and CDR2 FQNEAQ (reference sequence). V dropped 5 bases and J dropped 3 bases, with 11 bases sitting between them. This CDR3 is CASSPEGVYNEQFF. DNA of the CDR3: TGTGCCAGCAGCCCAGAAGGCGTCTACAATGAGCAGTTCTTC.

This chain joins TRBV30 and TRBJ1-2, with TRBD1 as a possible D gene (5 bases). The CDR3 spans 11 residues. Germline CDR1 GTSNPN, CDR2 SVGIG (reference sequence). Trimming removed 3 bases from V and 8 bases from J, with 10 bases in between. The CDR3 bases are TGTGCCTGGAGCGGGGCGCACGGCTACACCTTC. Translation: CAWSGAHGYTF.

This clone was detected ten times or more. This chain connects TRBV11-2 to TRBJ2-2; TRBD1 agrees at 8 bases. The V segment lost 5 bases and the J segment 3 bases; nucleotides outside the gene matches: 5. Per the germline V gene, CDR1 is SGHAT and CDR2 is FQNNGV. The CDR3 covers 15 residues. The CDR3 loop is CASSIQGADTGELFF. The CDR3, as DNA: TGTGCCAGCAGCATCCAGGGGGCGGACACCGGGGAGCTGTTTTTT.

This clone was seen ten or more times. CDR3 DNA sequence: TGTGCCAGCAGTACCGGACAGCCCAGGTCGACCCAGTACTTC. Translating it yields CASSTGQPRSTQYF. This chain uses TRBV6-1 with TRBJ2-5, with D tentatively TRBD1 (6 bases). Germline values: CDR1 MNHNS, CDR2 SASEGT. Trimming removed 5 bases at V and 7 bases at J, with 17 bases between. This CDR3 contains 14 residues.

This clone was recorded many times. The chain employs TRBV29-1 and TRBJ2-3; D call uncertain. The CDR3 spans 13 residues. The V and J ends lost 6 bases and 4 bases respectively, with 14 bases between them. Per the germline V gene, CDR1 is SQVTM and CDR2 is ANQGSEA. The CDR3 here is CSVAAVSSDTQYF. As DNA, the CDR3 is TGCAGCGTCGCGGCGGTATCATCAGATACGCAGTATTTT.

This clone was seen repeatedly, ten times or more. The J gene is TRBJ2-3, the V gene TRBV20-1, with no clear D. Trimming removed 5 bases at V and 4 bases at J, with 7 bases between. The CDR3 is 11 residues long. From germline, CDR1 is DFQATT and CDR2 SNEGSKA (reference sequence). DNA for the CDR3: TGCAGTGCTGAAGACCCAGATACGCAGTATTTT. Translation: CSAEDPDTQYF.

The rearrangement joins TRBV12-3 or TRBV12-4 to TRBJ2-6; 8 nucleotides match TRBD2. The CDR3 contains 16 residues. The V and J ends lost 6 bases and 0 bases, in that order; junction bases with no gene match: 4. The CDR3 region is CASSHGGASGANVLTF. In DNA, the CDR3 is TGTGCCAGCAGCCACGGGGGGGCCTCTGGGGCCAACGTCCTGACTTTC.

Many counts were recorded for this clone. This may be a read error: a much more frequent sequence differs by one nucleotide. The gene calls are TRBV6-1 and TRBJ1-2; 9 bases are shared with TRBD1. Germline CDR1 reads MNHNS; CDR2 reads SASEGT. The CDR3 is made up of 12 amino acids. CDR3 residues: CASSRTGVGCTF. CDR3 nucleotides: TGTGCCAGCAGCAGGACAGGGGTCGGCTGCACCTTC.

This chain joins TRBV7-2 and TRBJ2-2; D is tentatively TRBD1 or TRBD2 (5 bases each). V was clipped by 5 bases and J by 5 bases, with 12 bases between them. Germline CDR1 SGHTA, CDR2 FQGNSA. This CDR3 comprises 14 residues. CDR3 residues: CASSLLGVTGELFF. The CDR3 region has the DNA TGTGCCAGCAGCCTACTGGGGGTGACCGGGGAGCTGTTTTTT.

The rearrangement links TRBV7-3 to TRBJ2-7; no definite D call. This CDR3 has 17 residues. Trimming cost V 4 bases and J 0 bases, with 19 bases left between them. Looked up from germline, CDR1 is SGHTA and CDR2 is FQGTGA. CDR3 region: CASSSILSTPSSYEQYF. The CDR3, as DNA: TGTGCCAGCAGCTCCATTCTCTCGACCCCAAGCTCCTACGAGCAGTACTTC. Filled out from reference TRBV7-3 and TRBJ2-7, the complete variable domain reads GAGVSQTPSNKVTEKGKYVELRCDPISGHTALYWYRQSLGQGPEFLIYFQGTGAADDSGLPNDRFFAVRPEGSVSTLKIQRTERGDSAVYLCASSSILSTPSSYEQYFGPGTRLTVT.